These T cell receptor beta chains were read from a single sample in a study of blood T cell repertoires in COVID-19. Produced via immunoSEQ multiplex PCR; TCRdb's table is partial and in-frame only. Altogether 150,000 or so clones are present, 75% to 85% being singletons, with the ten largest covering 9% to 10%. Material for sequencing was peripheral blood. The receptor source for this set is a woman aged 50 to 60 with acute or convalescent COVID-19. Each CDR3 is given with its conserved first and last residue. A D gene is named only where the DNA matches it firmly. Clone sizes are given selectively: once, few, many, or a class where the clone is expanded.

J gene: TRBJ1-4
V gene: TRBV6-2/TRBV6-3
D gene: .
clone size: .
CDR3 protein: CASSDPGLGEKLFF
CDR3 DNA: TGTGCCAGCAGTGATCCGGGGTTAGGTGAAAAACTGTTTTTT

J gene: TRBJ2-3
V gene: TRBV9
D gene: TRBD2
clone size: .
CDR3 protein: CASSVGTSGGDTQYF
CDR3 DNA: TGTGCCAGCAGCGTCGGGACTAGCGGGGGGGATACGCAGTATTTT

J gene: TRBJ1-2
V gene: TRBV19
D gene: .
clone size: .
CDR3 protein: CATRSPALDYGYTF
CDR3 DNA: TGTGCCACCCGATCACCTGCTCTAGACTATGGCTACACCTTC

J gene: TRBJ1-4
V gene: TRBV5-1
D gene: .
clone size: .
CDR3 protein: CASQTGPPDEKLFF
CDR3 DNA: TGCGCCAGTCAAACAGGGCCGCCGGATGAAAAACTGTTTTTT

J gene: TRBJ2-1
V gene: TRBV10-3
D gene: TRBD2
clone size: .
CDR3 protein: CAISVASGYNEQFF
CDR3 DNA: TGTGCCATCAGTGTGGCTAGCGGCTACAATGAGCAGTTCTTC

J gene: TRBJ2-2
V gene: TRBV7-9
D gene: TRBD1
clone size: few
CDR3 protein: CASGQGAGGPKELFF
CDR3 DNA: TGTGCCAGCGGACAGGGGGCGGGAGGGCCGAAGGAGCTGTTTTTT

J gene: TRBJ1-2
V gene: TRBV18
D gene: TRBD1
clone size: .
CDR3 protein: CASSPLPGQGYGYTF
CDR3 DNA: TGTGCCAGCTCACCATTGCCGGGACAGGGCTATGGCTACACCTTC

J gene: TRBJ2-3
V gene: TRBV6-5
D gene: .
clone size: .
CDR3 protein: CASSYRADETDTQYF
CDR3 DNA: TGTGCCAGCAGTTATAGAGCGGACGAAACAGATACGCAGTATTTT

J gene: TRBJ2-7
V gene: TRBV18
D gene: TRBD1
clone size: .
CDR3 protein: CASSRTGTGSEQYF
CDR3 DNA: TGTGCCAGCTCACGGACCGGGACAGGGTCCGAGCAGTACTTC

J gene: TRBJ1-4
V gene: TRBV6-5
D gene: .
clone size: .
CDR3 protein: CASSYGEEKLFF
CDR3 DNA: TGTGCCAGCAGTTACGGGGAGGAAAAACTGTTTTTT

J gene: TRBJ2-2
V gene: TRBV18
D gene: TRBD1
clone size: .
CDR3 protein: CASSPGGQGVFTGELFF
CDR3 DNA: TGTGCCAGCTCACCAGGGGGACAGGGAGTTTTCACCGGGGAGCTGTTTTTT

J gene: TRBJ2-1
V gene: TRBV27
D gene: .
clone size: .
CDR3 protein: CASSPSRYNEQFF
CDR3 DNA: TGTGCCAGCAGCCCCTCTAGATACAATGAGCAGTTCTTC

J gene: TRBJ2-5
V gene: TRBV5-6
D gene: .
clone size: .
CDR3 protein: CASSYKGPLRQETQYF
CDR3 DNA: TGTGCCAGCAGTTACAAGGGGCCGCTCAGGCAAGAGACCCAGTACTTC

J gene: TRBJ2-7
V gene: TRBV5-1
D gene: .
clone size: .
CDR3 protein: CASSRLAGAYYEQYF
CDR3 DNA: TGCGCCAGCAGCCGCCTTGCGGGGGCCTACTACGAGCAGTACTTC

J gene: TRBJ2-1
V gene: TRBV7-2
D gene: TRBD2
clone size: .
CDR3 protein: CASSLVAGGVRNEQFF
CDR3 DNA: TGTGCCAGCAGCTTAGTGGCGGGGGGGGTTAGGAATGAGCAGTTCTTC

J gene: TRBJ2-7
V gene: TRBV19
D gene: TRBD2
clone size: .
CDR3 protein: CASSRRGETSYEQYF
CDR3 DNA: TGTGCCAGTAGCCGACGGGGGGAAACATCCTACGAGCAGTACTTC

J gene: TRBJ1-1
V gene: TRBV5-1
D gene: .
clone size: .
CDR3 protein: CASSLGPGRTEAFF
CDR3 DNA: TGCGCCAGCAGCTTGGGTCCAGGGCGGACTGAAGCTTTCTTT

J gene: TRBJ1-5
V gene: TRBV10-3
D gene: TRBD1
clone size: .
CDR3 protein: CATRPGQASNQPQHF
CDR3 DNA: TGTGCCACCCGCCCTGGACAGGCTAGCAATCAGCCCCAGCATTTT

J gene: TRBJ2-7
V gene: TRBV3-1/TRBV3-2
D gene: TRBD2
clone size: .
CDR3 protein: CASSQFGGGGADEQYF
CDR3 DNA: TGTGCCAGCAGCCAATTCGGCGGCGGGGGGGCAGACGAGCAGTACTTC

J gene: TRBJ1-2
V gene: TRBV11-2
D gene: .
clone size: .
CDR3 protein: CASSPGYGYTF
CDR3 DNA: TGTGCCAGCAGCCCCGGCTATGGCTACACCTTC

J gene: TRBJ2-5
V gene: TRBV12-5
D gene: .
clone size: .
CDR3 protein: CASGLEGIWETQYF
CDR3 DNA: TGTGCTAGTGGTTTGGAGGGGATATGGGAGACCCAGTACTTC

J gene: TRBJ1-2
V gene: TRBV10-3
D gene: TRBD1
clone size: .
CDR3 protein: CAIRQQGAAYGYTF
CDR3 DNA: TGTGCCATCAGACAACAGGGGGCGGCCTATGGCTACACCTTC

J gene: TRBJ1-3
V gene: TRBV5-4
D gene: TRBD1
clone size: .
CDR3 protein: CASTTGTGLSGNTIYF
CDR3 DNA: TGTGCCAGCACCACCGGGACAGGGCTCTCTGGAAACACCATATATTTT

J gene: TRBJ1-2
V gene: TRBV13
D gene: TRBD1
clone size: once
CDR3 protein: CASSPRDRVPVNYGYTF
CDR3 DNA: TGTGCCAGCAGCCCCCGGGACAGGGTACCCGTTAACTATGGCTACACCTTC

J gene: TRBJ1-5
V gene: TRBV6-5
D gene: TRBD1
clone size: .
CDR3 protein: CASSPTGFQPQHF
CDR3 DNA: TGTGCCAGCAGCCCGACAGGGTTTCAGCCCCAGCATTTT